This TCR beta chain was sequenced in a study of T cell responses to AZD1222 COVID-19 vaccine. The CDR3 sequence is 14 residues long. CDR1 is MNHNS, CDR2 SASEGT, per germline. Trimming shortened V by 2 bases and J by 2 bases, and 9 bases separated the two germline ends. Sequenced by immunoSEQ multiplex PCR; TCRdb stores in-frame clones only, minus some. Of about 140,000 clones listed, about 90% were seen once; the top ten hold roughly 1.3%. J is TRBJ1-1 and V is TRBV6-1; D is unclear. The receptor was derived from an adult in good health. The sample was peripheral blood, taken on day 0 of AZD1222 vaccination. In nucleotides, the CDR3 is TGTGCCAGCAGTGAACCGGGCCTAAACACTGAAGCTTTCTTT. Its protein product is CASSEPGLNTEAFF.